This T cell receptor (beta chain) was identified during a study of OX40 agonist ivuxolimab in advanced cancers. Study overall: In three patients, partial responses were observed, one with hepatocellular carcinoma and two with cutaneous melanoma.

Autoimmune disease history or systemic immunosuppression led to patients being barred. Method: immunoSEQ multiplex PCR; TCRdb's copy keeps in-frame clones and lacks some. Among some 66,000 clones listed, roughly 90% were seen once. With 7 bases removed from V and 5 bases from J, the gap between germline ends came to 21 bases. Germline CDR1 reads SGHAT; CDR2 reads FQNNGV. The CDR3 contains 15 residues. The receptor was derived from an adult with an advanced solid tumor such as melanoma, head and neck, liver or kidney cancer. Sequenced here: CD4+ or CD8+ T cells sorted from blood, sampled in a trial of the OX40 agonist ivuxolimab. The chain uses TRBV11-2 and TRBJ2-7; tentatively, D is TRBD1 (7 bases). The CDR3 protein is CASTRGWQGDHEQYF. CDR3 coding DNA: TGTGCCAGCACTCGGGGGTGGCAGGGGGACCACGAGCAGTACTTC.